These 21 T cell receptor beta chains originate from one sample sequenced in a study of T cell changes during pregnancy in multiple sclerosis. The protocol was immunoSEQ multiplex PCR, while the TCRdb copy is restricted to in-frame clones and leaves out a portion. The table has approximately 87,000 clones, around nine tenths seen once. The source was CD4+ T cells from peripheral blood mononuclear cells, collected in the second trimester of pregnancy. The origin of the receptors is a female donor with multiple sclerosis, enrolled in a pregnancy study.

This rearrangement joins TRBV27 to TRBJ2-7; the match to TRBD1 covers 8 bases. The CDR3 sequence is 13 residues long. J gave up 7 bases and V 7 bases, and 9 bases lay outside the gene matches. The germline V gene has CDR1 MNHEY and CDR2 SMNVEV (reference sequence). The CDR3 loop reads CASKRTGTGEQYF. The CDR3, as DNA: TGTGCCAGCAAACGGACAGGGACGGGGGAGCAGTACTTC.

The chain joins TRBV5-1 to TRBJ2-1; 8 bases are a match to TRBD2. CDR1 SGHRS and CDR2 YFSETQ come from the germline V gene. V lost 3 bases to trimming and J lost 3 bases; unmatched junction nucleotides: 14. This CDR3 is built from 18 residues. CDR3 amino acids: CASSSLAGSSSNYNEQFF. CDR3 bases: TGCGCCAGCAGCTCGCTAGCGGGTTCGTCATCAAACTACAATGAGCAGTTCTTC.

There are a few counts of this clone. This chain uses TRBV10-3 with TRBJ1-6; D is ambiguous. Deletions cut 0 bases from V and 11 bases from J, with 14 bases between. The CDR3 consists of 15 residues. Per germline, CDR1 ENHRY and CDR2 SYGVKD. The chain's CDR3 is CAISESNMSQAPLHF. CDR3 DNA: TGTGCCATCAGTGAGTCGAATATGTCTCAGGCACCCCTCCACTTT.

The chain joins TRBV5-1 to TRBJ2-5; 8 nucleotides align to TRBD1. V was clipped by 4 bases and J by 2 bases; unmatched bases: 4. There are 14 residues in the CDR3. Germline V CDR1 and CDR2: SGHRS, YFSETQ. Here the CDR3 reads CASSGGQAQETQYF. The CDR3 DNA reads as TGCGCCAGCAGCGGGGGACAGGCACAAGAGACCCAGTACTTC. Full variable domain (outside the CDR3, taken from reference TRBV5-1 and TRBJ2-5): KAGVTQTPRYLIKTRGQQVTLSCSPISGHRSVSWYQQTPGQGLQFLFEYFSETQRNKGNFPGRFSGRQFSNSRSEMNVSTLELGDSALYLCASSGGQAQETQYFGPGTRLLVL.

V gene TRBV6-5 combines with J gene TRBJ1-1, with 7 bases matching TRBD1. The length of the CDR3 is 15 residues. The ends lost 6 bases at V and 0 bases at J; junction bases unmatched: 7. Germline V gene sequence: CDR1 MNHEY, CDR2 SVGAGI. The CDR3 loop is CASSKGQTMNTEAFF. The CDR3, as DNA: TGTGCCAGCAGCAAGGGACAGACTATGAACACTGAAGCTTTCTTT.

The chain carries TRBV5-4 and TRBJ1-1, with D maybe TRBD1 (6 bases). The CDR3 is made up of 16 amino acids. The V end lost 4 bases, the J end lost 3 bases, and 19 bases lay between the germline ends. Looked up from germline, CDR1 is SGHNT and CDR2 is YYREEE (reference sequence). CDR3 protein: CASSLGSRPGDTEAFF. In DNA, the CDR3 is TGTGCCAGCAGCCTCGGGTCTCGACCAGGGGACACTGAAGCTTTCTTT.

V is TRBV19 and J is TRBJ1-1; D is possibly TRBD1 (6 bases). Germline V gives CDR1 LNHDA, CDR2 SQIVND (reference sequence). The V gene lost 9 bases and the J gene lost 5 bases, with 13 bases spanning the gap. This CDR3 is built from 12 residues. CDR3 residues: CASRPQGTEAFF. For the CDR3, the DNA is TGTGCCAGCCGTCCACAGGGTACTGAAGCTTTCTTT.

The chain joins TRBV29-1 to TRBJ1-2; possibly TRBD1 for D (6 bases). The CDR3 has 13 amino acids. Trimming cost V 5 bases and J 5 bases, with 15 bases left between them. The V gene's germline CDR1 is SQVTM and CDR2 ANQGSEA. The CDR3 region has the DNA TGCAGCGTTAGTTCAGGGGAGGGATATGGCTACACCTTC. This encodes CSVSSGEGYGYTF.

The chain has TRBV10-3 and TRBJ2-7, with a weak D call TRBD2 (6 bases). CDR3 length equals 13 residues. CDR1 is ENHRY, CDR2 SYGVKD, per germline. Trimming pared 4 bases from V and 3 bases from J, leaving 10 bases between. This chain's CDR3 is CAISARDFYEQYF. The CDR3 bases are TGTGCCATCAGTGCCAGGGACTTCTACGAGCAGTACTTC.

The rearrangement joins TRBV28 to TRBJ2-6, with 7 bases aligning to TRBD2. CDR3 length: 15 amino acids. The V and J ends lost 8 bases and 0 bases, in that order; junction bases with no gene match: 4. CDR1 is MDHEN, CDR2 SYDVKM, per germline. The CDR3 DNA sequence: TGTGCCAGCGGGACGGGGGGCTCTGGGGCCAACGTCCTGACTTTC. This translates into CASGTGGSGANVLTF.

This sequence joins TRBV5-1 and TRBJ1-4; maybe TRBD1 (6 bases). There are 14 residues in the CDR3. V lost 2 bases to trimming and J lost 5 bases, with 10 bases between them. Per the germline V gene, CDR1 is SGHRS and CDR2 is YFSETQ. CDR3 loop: CASSFTGSNEKLFF. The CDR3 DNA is TGCGCCAGCAGCTTCACAGGGTCGAATGAAAAACTGTTTTTT.

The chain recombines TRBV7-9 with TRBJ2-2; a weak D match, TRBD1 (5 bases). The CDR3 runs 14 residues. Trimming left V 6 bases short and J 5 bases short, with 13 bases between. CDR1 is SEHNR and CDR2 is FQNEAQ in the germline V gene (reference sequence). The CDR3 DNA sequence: TGTGCCAGCAGGGCGCAGGGCCCAACCGGGGAGCTGTTTTTT. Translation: CASRAQGPTGELFF.

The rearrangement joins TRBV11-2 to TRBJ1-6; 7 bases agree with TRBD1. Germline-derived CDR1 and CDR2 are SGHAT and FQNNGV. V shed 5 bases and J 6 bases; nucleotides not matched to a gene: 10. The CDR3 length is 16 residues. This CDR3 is CASSRSDRVSNSPLHF. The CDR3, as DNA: TGTGCCAGCAGCCGATCCGACAGGGTTTCTAATTCACCCCTCCACTTT.

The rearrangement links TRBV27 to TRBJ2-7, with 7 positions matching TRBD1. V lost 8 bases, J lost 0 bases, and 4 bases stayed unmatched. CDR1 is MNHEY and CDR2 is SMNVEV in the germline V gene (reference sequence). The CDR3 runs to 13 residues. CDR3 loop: CASRRQGSYEQYF. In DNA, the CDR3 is TGTGCCAGCCGACGACAGGGCTCCTACGAGCAGTACTTC.

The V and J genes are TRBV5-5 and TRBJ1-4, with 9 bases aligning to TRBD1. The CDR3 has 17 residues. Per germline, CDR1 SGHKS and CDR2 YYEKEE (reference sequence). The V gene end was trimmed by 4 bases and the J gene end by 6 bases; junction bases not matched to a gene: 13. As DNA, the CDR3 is TGTGCCAGCAGCCCCAATCCTCCGACAGGGGGTCATGAAAAACTGTTTTTT. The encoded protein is CASSPNPPTGGHEKLFF.

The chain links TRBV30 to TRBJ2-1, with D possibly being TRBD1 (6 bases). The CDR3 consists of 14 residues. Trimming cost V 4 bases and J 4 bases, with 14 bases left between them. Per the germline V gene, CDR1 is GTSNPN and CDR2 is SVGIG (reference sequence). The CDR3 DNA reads TGTGCCTGGAACCTCGGGACAATTTACAATGAGCAGTTCTTC. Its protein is CAWNLGTIYNEQFF.

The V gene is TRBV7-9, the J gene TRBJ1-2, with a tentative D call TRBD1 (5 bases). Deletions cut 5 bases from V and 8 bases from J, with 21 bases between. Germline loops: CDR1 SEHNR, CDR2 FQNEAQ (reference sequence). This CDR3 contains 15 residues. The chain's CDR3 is CASSPAGLAGVGYTF. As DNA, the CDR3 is TGTGCCAGCAGCCCCGCCGGACTTGCGGGGGTCGGCTACACCTTC.

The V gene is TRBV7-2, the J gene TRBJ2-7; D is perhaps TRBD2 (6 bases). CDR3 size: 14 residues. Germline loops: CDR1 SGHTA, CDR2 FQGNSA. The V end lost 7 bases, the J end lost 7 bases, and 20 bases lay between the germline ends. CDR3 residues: CASTNRGSVSEQYF. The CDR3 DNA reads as TGTGCCAGCACTAACCGGGGGTCCGTGAGTGAGCAGTACTTC.

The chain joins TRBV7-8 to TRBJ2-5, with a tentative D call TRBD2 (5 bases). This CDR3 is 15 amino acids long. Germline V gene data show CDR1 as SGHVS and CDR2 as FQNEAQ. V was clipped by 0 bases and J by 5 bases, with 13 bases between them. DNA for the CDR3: TGTGCCAGCAGCTTAGCGCTAGGGAGAGTTGAGACCCAGTACTTC. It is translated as CASSLALGRVETQYF. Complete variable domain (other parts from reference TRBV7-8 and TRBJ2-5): GAGVSQSPRYKVAKRGQDVALRCDPISGHVSLFWYQQALGQGPEFLTYFQNEAQLDKSGLPSDRFFAERPEGSVSTLKIQRTQQEDSAVYLCASSLALGRVETQYFGPGTRLLVL.

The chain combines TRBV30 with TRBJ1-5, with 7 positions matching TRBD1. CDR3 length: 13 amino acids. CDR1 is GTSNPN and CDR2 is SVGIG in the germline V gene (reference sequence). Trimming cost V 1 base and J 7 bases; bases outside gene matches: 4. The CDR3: CAWSGQGRQPQHF. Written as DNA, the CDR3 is TGTGCCTGGAGTGGACAGGGCCGCCAGCCCCAGCATTTT.

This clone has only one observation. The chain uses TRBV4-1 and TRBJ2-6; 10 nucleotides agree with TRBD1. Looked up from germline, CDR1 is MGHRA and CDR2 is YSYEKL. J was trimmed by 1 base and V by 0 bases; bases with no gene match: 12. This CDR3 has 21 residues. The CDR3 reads CASSQDPIGTGAFSGANVLTF. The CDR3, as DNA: TGCGCCAGCAGCCAAGATCCGATCGGGACAGGGGCTTTTTCTGGGGCCAACGTCCTGACTTTC.